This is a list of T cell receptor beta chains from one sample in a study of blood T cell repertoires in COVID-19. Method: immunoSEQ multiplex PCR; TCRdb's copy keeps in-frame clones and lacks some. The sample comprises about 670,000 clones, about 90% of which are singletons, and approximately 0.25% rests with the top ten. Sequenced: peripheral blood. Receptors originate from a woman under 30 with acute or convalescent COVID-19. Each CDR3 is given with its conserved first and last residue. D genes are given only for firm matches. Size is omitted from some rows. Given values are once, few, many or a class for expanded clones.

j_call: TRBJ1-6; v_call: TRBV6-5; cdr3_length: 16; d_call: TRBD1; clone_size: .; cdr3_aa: CASSYTGDSYNSPLHF; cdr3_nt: TGTGCCAGCAGTTATACAGGGGACTCCTATAATTCACCCCTCCACTTT
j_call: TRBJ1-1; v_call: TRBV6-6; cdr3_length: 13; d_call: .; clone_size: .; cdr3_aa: CASSGQPNTEAFF; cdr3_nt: TGTGCCAGCAGTGGACAGCCTAATACTGAAGCTTTCTTT
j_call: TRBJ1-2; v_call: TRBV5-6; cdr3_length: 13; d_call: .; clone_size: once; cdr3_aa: CASYGIGYGGYTF; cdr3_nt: TGTGCCAGCTACGGGATCGGCTATGGCGGCTACACCTTC
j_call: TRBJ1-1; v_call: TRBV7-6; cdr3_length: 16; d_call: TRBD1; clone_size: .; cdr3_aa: CASSSDRVDMNTEAFF; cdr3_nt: TGTGCCAGCAGCTCCGACAGGGTAGACATGAACACTGAAGCTTTCTTT
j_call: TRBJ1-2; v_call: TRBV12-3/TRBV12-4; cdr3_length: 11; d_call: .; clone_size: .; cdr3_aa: CASSTGSGYTF; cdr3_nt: TGTGCCAGCAGTACAGGATCTGGCTACACCTTC
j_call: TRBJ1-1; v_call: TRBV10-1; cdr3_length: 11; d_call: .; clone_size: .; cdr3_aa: CARVRVTEAFF; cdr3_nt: TGCGCCAGAGTCAGGGTCACTGAAGCTTTCTTT
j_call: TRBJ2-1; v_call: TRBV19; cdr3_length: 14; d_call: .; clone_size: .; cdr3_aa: CASSIEGGGDEQFF; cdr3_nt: TGTGCCAGTAGTATAGAGGGTGGCGGGGATGAGCAGTTCTTC
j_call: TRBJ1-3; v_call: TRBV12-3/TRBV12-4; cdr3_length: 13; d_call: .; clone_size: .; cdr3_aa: CASSLNLGDTIYF; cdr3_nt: TGTGCCAGCAGTTTAAACTTAGGGGACACCATATATTTT
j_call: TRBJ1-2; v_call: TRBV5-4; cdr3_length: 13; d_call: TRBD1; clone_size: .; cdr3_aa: CASSQDRDYGYTF; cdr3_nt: TGTGCCAGCAGCCAGGACAGGGACTATGGCTACACCTTC
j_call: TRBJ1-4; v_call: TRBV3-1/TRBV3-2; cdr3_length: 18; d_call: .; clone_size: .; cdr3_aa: CASSQDIVRGFGNEKLFF; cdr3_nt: TGTGCCAGCAGCCAAGATATCGTCAGGGGTTTCGGTAATGAAAAACTGTTTTTT
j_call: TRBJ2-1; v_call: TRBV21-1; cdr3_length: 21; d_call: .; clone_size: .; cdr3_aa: CASSKALSPRGIFLAYNEQFF; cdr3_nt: TGTGCCAGCAGCAAAGCGCTTTCACCGCGGGGCATTTTCCTCGCCTACAATGAGCAGTTCTTC
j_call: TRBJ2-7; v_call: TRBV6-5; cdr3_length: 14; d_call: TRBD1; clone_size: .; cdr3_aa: CATRTGQGEYEQYF; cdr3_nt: TGTGCCACCAGGACAGGACAGGGTGAATACGAGCAGTACTTC
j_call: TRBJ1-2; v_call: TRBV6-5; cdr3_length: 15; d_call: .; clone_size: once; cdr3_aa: CASSYRLTPNYGYTF; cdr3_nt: TGTGCCAGCAGTTACCGTCTGACTCCTAACTATGGCTACACCTTC
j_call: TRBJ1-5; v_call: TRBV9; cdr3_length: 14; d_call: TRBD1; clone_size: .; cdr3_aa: CASSATGSNQPQHF; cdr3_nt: TGTGCCAGCAGCGCGACAGGGTCCAATCAGCCCCAGCATTTT
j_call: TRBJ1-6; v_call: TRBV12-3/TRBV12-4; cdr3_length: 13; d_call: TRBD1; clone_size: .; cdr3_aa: CASSQTGGSPLHF; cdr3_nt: TGTGCCAGCAGTCAGACAGGGGGCTCACCCCTCCACTTT
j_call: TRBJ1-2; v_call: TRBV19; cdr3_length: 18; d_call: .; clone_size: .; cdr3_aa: CASSLRDNNIYHIYGYTF; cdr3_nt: TGTGCCAGTAGTCTTCGGGACAATAATATCTACCATATCTATGGCTACACCTTC
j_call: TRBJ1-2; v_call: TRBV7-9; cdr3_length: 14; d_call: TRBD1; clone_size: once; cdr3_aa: CASSSSTGNYGYTF; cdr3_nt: TGTGCCAGCAGCTCGTCGACAGGGAACTATGGCTACACCTTC
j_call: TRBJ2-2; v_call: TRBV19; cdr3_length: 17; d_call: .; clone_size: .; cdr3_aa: CASSIGAGATVTGELFF; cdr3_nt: TGTGCCAGTAGTATTGGGGCGGGGGCCACTGTTACCGGGGAGCTGTTTTTT